This record looks at one TCR beta chain sequence and its context. Its antigen is unknown. Base qualities are not provided; no much larger clone lies one nucleotide away. The entry originates in a study of cytomegalovirus exposure and HLA in healthy donors (TCRdb year 2017). Turning to the overall study: According to an earlier analysis of 587 of the donors, 200 million or so T cells yielded 90 million to 140 million unique TCR beta sequences and 250 to 350 Gb of sequence data. Across 300 to 500 genotyped donors of the cohort, an average of about 250,000 unique TCR beta nucleotide sequences per donor were sequenced, and 15% to 20% of those sequences were non-productive. An earlier analysis of approximately 580 of the donors used high-throughput TCR beta sequencing to judge whether each TCR beta V gene segment behaved as functional or pseudogenic. Genome-wide SNP genotypes for about 60% of the roughly 670 donors were used in a later genetic analysis, which treated that subset as a discovery cohort. About 280 gigabases of sequencing data and about 92 million unique TCR sequences made up an early release that covered fewer than 650 HLA-typed donors. Rather than drawing on any new phenotypic data, the later analysis identified candidate immune exposures from TCR beta sequences and the way those sequences occurred across donors. All discovery cohort repertoires had been generated using a single sequencing platform. The number of typed donors differed by locus: roughly 620-640 for A, B, C, DRB1 and DQB1; approximately 520 for DQA1; some 610 for DPA1; and 400 to 480 for DPB1. To predict cytomegalovirus infection status, the study brought together high-throughput TCR immunosequencing, statistical association of individual TCRs with disease status, and machine learning. About five DR-DQ haplotypes were treated as single units for association and clustering because of strong linkage in the cohort. Of the roughly 400 genotyped donors, 81% fell in the genetic ancestry cluster associated with self-reported Caucasian donors. A later analysis re-analyzed previously published TCR beta repertoires from roughly 630 donors and added high-resolution HLA genotyping to study TCR occurrence patterns. The study used immunosequencing to profile the T cell repertoires of about 670 subjects and linked those repertoires to cytomegalovirus serostatus. Alongside the repertoire data, information on donor age, sex, ethnicity and CMV serostatus was compiled. Besides the first cohort of some 670 subjects, a separate validation cohort made up of 120 or so different subjects was used. The study was designed to test whether signatures of past pathogen exposure could be identified by cataloging public T cell receptors. Class I and class II HLA loci were covered by the typing at four-digit resolution.

V ends up 6 bases short and J 4 bases short, with an unmatched junction base count of 7. The germline V gene yields LGHNT for CDR1 and FRNRAP for CDR2. The CDR3 runs 17 amino acids, cysteine and phenylalanine included. The kept DNA is CDR3 alone, 51 bases in frame from the first base. The library was built by means of the immunoSEQ multiplex PCR assay. For the multiplex PCR, a mixture combining 60 forward primers for TCR Vbeta segments and 13 reverse primers for TCR Jbeta segments was used. Amplification of the CDR3 region of rearranged TCR beta genes was performed with a multiplex PCR assay on genomic DNA. The amplified TCR beta libraries were sequenced on the Illumina HiSeq System as 87-base-pair reads. Processing in the source paper ran as follows. A later analysis tallied around 80 million unique TCR beta chains across the 610 or so repertoires, and approximately 11 million of those chains were shared by two or more donors. A nearest-neighbor algorithm error-corrected the raw reads and collapsed the reads into unique sequences, merging closely related sequences to remove PCR and sequencing errors. CDR3 sequences were aligned to IMGT reference sequences to assign V, D and J gene segments. Each retained sequence needed at least a six-nucleotide match to both a V gene segment and a J gene segment. A rearrangement was called productive if the CDR3 had no stop codons and remained in frame with V and J, and every other rearrangement was called non-productive. CDR3 was defined by IMGT convention, running from the second conserved V-encoded cysteine to the conserved J-encoded phenylalanine. The earlier analysis of 587 of the donors excluded any sequence lacking an unambiguous match to a single V gene segment. In an earlier analysis of some 590 of the donors, a V segment was called functional when productive rearrangements were above 56.7%, and segregating when the standard deviation between donors exceeded 5%. A statistical classification framework was developed to diagnose cytomegalovirus status using the catalog of TCR beta chain sequences. In a later analysis, V and J genes were assigned by comparing TCR nucleotide sequences against IMGT/GENE-DB human TR gene sequences. The TCRdist pipeline was used in a later analysis to assign CDR3 sequences and most-parsimonious VDJ recombination scenarios. In a later analysis, every TCR beta chain was defined by the combination of its CDR3 amino acid sequence and its V-gene family, and reads without a unique V-gene family were dropped. To address suspected cross-contamination and a sequencing artifact, a later analysis removed roughly 580 highly shared, low-generation-probability nucleotide sequences. For each public chain, a later analysis derived a clonal expansion index from normalized ranks of inferred template counts within each repertoire. In a later analysis, generation probabilities were computed using a VDJ recombination model fitted to out-of-frame rearrangements, and the results were checked against IGoR. A later analysis scored TCR-TCR, TCR-HLA and TCR-CMV co-occurrence with hypergeometric tests, applying a repertoire-size bias correction to TCR pairs. False discovery rates were estimated in a later analysis by permuting HLA or CMV assignments 20 times. In a later analysis, co-occurring TCRs were grouped with DBSCAN, and TCRdist sequence similarity was added when clustering was performed within HLA-allele-positive subsets. For co-occurrence clustering, repertoires with fewer than 30,000 or more than 120,000 public chains were excluded, along with about five repertoires with anomalous nucleotide sharing. The source is immuneACCESS, and TCRdb retained only in-frame sequences with V and J called. Part of the clones is not carried over; for the studies checked, unresolved V genes explain less than half of this, and the remainder is unexplained. That table furnishes V, J and clone size, whereas the DNA furnished D and trimming. Counted in this sample were roughly 150,000 clones; approximately 81% of them appeared once. The leading ten clones occupy roughly 2.5% of the sample.

The cohort was made up of around 720 healthy bone marrow donors. At the time of sampling, all cohort members were nominally healthy, though unrecorded immune exposures were likely present. The donor tested CMV seropositive and was one of the 289 seropositive cohort members. A peripheral blood sample was collected from each donor, and TCR beta sequencing was performed on peripheral blood mononuclear cells. The Qiagen DNeasy Blood Extraction Kit was used to extract genomic DNA from the blood cell samples. Results and caveats for the whole study, not just this receptor: Several of the top co-occurrence clusters appeared to be linked to parvovirus B19, influenza, CMV and Epstein-Barr virus, according to a later analysis. In the study, approximately 160 TCR beta chains were listed as associated with cytomegalovirus. Assigning TCR associations to individual alleles was difficult when HLA alleles, especially DR and DQ, strongly co-occurred. A further reported finding was that TCR beta sequences accurately predicted the HLA-A and HLA-B alleles for most subjects in the first cohort. A later genetic analysis reported fewer N-insertions in productive TCRs among donors in an Asian-associated ancestry cluster than the roughly 690-donor mean. In a later genetic analysis, a missense DCLRE1C variant was associated with V-gene and J-gene trimming of TCR beta chains, and the association was replicated in an independent cohort. An earlier analysis of around 540 of the donors showed that most TCR beta V segments appeared in productive rearrangements either about 87% or about 30% of the time, which broadly matched IMGT annotations. A later analysis found that HLA-associated TCR beta chains were more clonally expanded and had lower generation probabilities than equally common non-associated chains. The 87-base-pair reads could not distinguish some IMGT-functional V segments, including TRBV6-2 and TRBV6-3, so those segments were excluded. The cohort was sequenced for TCR beta chains only, and without alpha or paired-chain data the features that could be detected were limited. It was suggested by the authors that the approach could potentially be generalized to other disease states and immunological phenotypes. A later analysis found that most CMV-associated TCR beta chains appeared HLA-restricted, with HLA associations seemingly driven largely by CMV exposure. The earlier analysis of 587 of the donors excluded over 15 rarely observed V segments, including chromosome 9 orphons, because counts were too low. Most TCR sequences were seen in very few donors, while some public TCRs were found in many individuals. Correlated functional status among segregating V segments might reflect linkage disequilibrium, but an unknown experimental factor could not be ruled out. Roughly uniform sequencing depth across donors was assumed in presence/absence analyses, although this assumption may not hold. A group of highly shared sequence variants was considered likely to be a technical artifact of the sequencing pipeline. Because some donors lacked HLA typing at each locus, the association tests relied only on the typed subset. At a false discovery rate of 0.05, a later analysis linked 16,951 TCR beta sequences to specific HLA alleles. In both the original and validation cohorts, the classifier was reported to diagnose cytomegalovirus status with high specificity and sensitivity. In a later analysis, TCR association rates were found to vary across HLA loci, with the most associated TCRs seen for DRB1 alleles and the fewest for HLA-C alleles. A few of the identified cytomegalovirus-associated TCR beta chains were confirmed in vitro to be specific for cytomegalovirus antigens. The only immune exposure information available for the cohort was CMV serostatus.

Recombination joined TRBV12-5 with TRBJ2-2, with TRBD2 identical over 14 junction bases. This receptor was obtained from a man aged 25-45 years in good health and CMV-seropositive. Sample: PBMCs. The DNA sequence reads TGTGCTAGTGGCCTGGGACTAGCGGGAGCCGGCACCGGGGAGCTGTTTTTT. Translated, it gives CASGLGLAGAGTGELFF.